Described below is a single T cell receptor (beta chain) sequence and its context. This CDR3 comprises 14 residues. V was clipped by 3 bases and J by 2 bases, with 11 bases between them. Germline V gives CDR1 SGHRS, CDR2 YFSETQ. Time point reported: baseline, week 1 (first vaccination visit). The treatment denotes: pre-vaccination baseline after standard-of-care therapy. This record comes from a study of a mutant IDH1 vaccine in newly diagnosed glioma. Clones were read by immunoSEQ multiplex PCR, and TCRdb kept only the in-frame ones, dropping some. The profile covers 20,000 to 25,000 clones, with approximately 85% appearing a single time and 5% to 5.5% taken by the ten largest.

The TCR was taken from a man aged 35 to 55 with glioma. The genes are TRBV5-1 and TRBJ1-1, with D maybe TRBD1 (5 bases). The input for sequencing was PBMCs, taken from a glioma patient treated with radiotherapy, temozolomide or both. The CDR3 region has the DNA TGCGCCAGCAGCTCAACGACAGTTAACACTGAAGCTTTCTTT. Translated, it gives CASSSTTVNTEAFF. The whole variable domain, filled in from reference TRBV5-1 and TRBJ1-1, reads KAGVTQTPRYLIKTRGQQVTLSCSPISGHRSVSWYQQTPGQGLQFLFEYFSETQRNKGNFPGRFSGRQFSNSRSEMNVSTLELGDSALYLCASSSTTVNTEAFFGQGTRLTVV.